This T cell receptor beta chain is from a study of blood T cell repertoires in COVID-19. Methods used by the authors: Amplifying reference gene primers gave estimates of nucleated cell counts. The assay was immunoSEQ multiplex PCR, and TCRdb's table has in-frame clones only and misses some. The V and J calls and the clone size are those of that table, but D and trimming were determined from the DNA. In the table there are tens of thousands of clones, more than 80% of which are singletons. The trim removed 5 bases at V and 2 bases at J, leaving 4 bases unmatched. Germline V gives CDR1 SGHRS, CDR2 YFSETQ. This CDR3 contains 15 residues.

The receptor comes from a human donor in a cohort sampled during active COVID-19. Input material: peripheral blood. The chain links TRBV5-1 to TRBJ2-6, with 7 bases matching TRBD1. CDR3 region: CASRQTGTGANVLTF. CDR3 DNA: TGCGCCAGCAGACAGACAGGGACTGGGGCCAACGTCCTGACTTTC.